This entry lists 17 T cell receptor beta chains sequenced from one sample in a study of T-cell reconstitution after alpha-beta-depleted transplantation in children. Molecular barcoding with unique molecular identifiers was used for the TCRbeta library. TCRdb reprocessed the PCR reads via MiXCR and lists one record per CDR3 protein. The table shows more than 200,000 distinct CDR3 sequences, with about 23% occurring only once. The sequenced sample was PBMCs, obtained before TCRalphabeta/CD19-depleted stem cell transplant. Source of these receptors: a girl aged 2 to 10 with Fanconi anemia, due to receive a stem cell transplant.

J is TRBJ2-3 and V is TRBV27; D is undetermined. The germline gives CDR1 MNHEY, CDR2 SMNVEV (reference sequence). With 2 bases removed from V and 2 bases from J, the gap between germline ends came to 11 bases. The CDR3 is 15 residues long. CDR3 DNA sequence: TGTGCCAGCAGTTTACTCCTAGACAACACAGATACGCAGTATTTT. This translates into CASSLLLDNTDTQYF.

The rearrangement uses TRBV28 and TRBJ2-2; no clear D. V was clipped by 11 bases and J by 6 bases, with 7 bases between them. Per the germline V gene, CDR1 is MDHEN and CDR2 is SYDVKM. The CDR3 extends over 10 amino acids. CDR3 sequence reads: CAPGAGELFF. The CDR3, as DNA: TGTGCCCCCGGTGCCGGGGAGCTGTTTTTT.

V gene TRBV29-1 combines with J gene TRBJ2-3; D is unresolved. Trimming took 7 bases from V and 0 from J, leaving 11 bases between them. Looked up from germline, CDR1 is SQVTM and CDR2 is ANQGSEA. The CDR3 covers 13 residues. This CDR3 reads CSGRRFSTDTQYF. CDR3 sequence (DNA): TGCAGCGGCCGCAGGTTTAGCACAGATACGCAGTATTTT.

This clonotype was detected only once. The chain uses TRBV28 and TRBJ2-3, with TRBD2 matching 13 bases. Germline V CDR1 and CDR2: MDHEN, SYDVKM. The junction had 11 bases not matched to a gene; V was cut back by 1 base and J by 1 base. This CDR3 has 20 residues. CDR3 protein: CASSLFRGLAGAAGTDTQYF. The CDR3 DNA reads as TGTGCCAGCAGTTTATTTAGAGGACTAGCGGGGGCAGCGGGCACAGATACGCAGTATTTT. The full variable domain, with the rest looked up from reference TRBV28 and TRBJ2-3, is DVKVTQSSRYLVKRTGEKVFLECVQDMDHENMFWYRQDPGLGLRLIYFSYDVKMKEKGDIPEGYSVSREKKERFSLILESASTNQTSMYLCASSLFRGLAGAAGTDTQYFGPGTRLTVL.

There are many counts of this clonotype. This rearrangement joins TRBV12-3 or TRBV12-4 to TRBJ1-1, with 7 bases identical to TRBD1. CDR3 length: 11 amino acids. Unmatched junction bases numbered 8, after V lost 8 bases and J lost 11 bases. The CDR3 region has the DNA TGTGCCAGCCGGGACAGCGGTTTGGCTTTCTTT. This codes for CASRDSGLAFF.

This sequence joins TRBV2 and TRBJ2-7; D gene uncertain. Trimming took off 3 bases at V and 1 base at J, with 16 bases between the two ends. The CDR3 spans 16 residues. CDR1 is SNHLY, CDR2 FYNNEI, per germline. The CDR3 coding sequence is TGTGCCAGCAGTGACCTCTGGGCGCATAATTCCTACGAGCAGTACTTC. As protein: CASSDLWAHNSYEQYF.

The DNA for the CDR3 is TGTGCCAGCAGCCCCCCCCGGGCGAACAATGAGCAGTTCTTC. As protein: CASSPPRANNEQFF. This chain uses TRBV28 with TRBJ2-1; D gene uncertain. V was cut by 6 bases and J by 5 bases, with 14 bases left in between. The CDR3 extends over 14 amino acids. CDR1 is MDHEN and CDR2 is SYDVKM in the germline V gene.

This clonotype has ten or more counts. This rearrangement joins TRBV20-1 to TRBJ2-1; TRBD2 might be the D (6 bases). This CDR3 region has 13 residues. Germline V gene data show CDR1 as DFQATT and CDR2 as SNEGSKA (reference sequence). Between the trimmed V and J ends, which lost 5 bases and 2 bases, there was a span of 10 bases. This CDR3 is CSAYGGTYNEQFF. As DNA, the CDR3 is TGCAGTGCTTACGGGGGAACCTACAATGAGCAGTTCTTC.

The chain is built from TRBV9 and TRBJ2-3; 8 nucleotides align to TRBD2. This CDR3 has 18 residues. CDR1 is SGDLS and CDR2 is YYNGEE in the germline V gene. Losses at the gene ends were 4 bases for V and 0 bases for J; bases not matched to a gene: 13. In nucleotides, the CDR3 is TGTGCCAGCAGCCCGCGTGGCGGGGGGTCTCCGAGCACAGATACGCAGTATTTT. Its translation is CASSPRGGGSPSTDTQYF. The full variable domain, its missing parts supplied by reference TRBV9 and TRBJ2-3, is DSGVTQTPKHLITATGQRVTLRCSPRSGDLSVYWYQQSLDQGLQFLIQYYNGEERAKGNILERFSAQQFPDLHSELNLSSLELGDSALYFCASSPRGGGSPSTDTQYFGPGTRLTVL.

Many counts were recorded for this clonotype. J is TRBJ2-1 and V is TRBV19; D unclear. The V gene lost 3 bases and the J gene lost 3 bases, with 9 bases spanning the gap. Per germline, CDR1 LNHDA and CDR2 SQIVND (reference sequence). The CDR3 length is 14 residues. The CDR3 sequence is CASSMPSFYNEQFF. In nucleotides, the CDR3 is TGTGCCAGTAGTATGCCATCCTTCTACAATGAGCAGTTCTTC. The full variable domain, its missing parts supplied by reference TRBV19 and TRBJ2-1, is DGGITQSPKYLFRKEGQNVTLSCEQNLNHDAMYWYRQDPGQGLRLIYYSQIVNDFQKGDIAEGYSVSREKKESFPLTVTSAQKNPTAFYLCASSMPSFYNEQFFGPGTRLTVL.

This clonotype was seen many times. The chain uses TRBV29-1 and TRBJ1-1, with D tentatively TRBD1 (5 bases). CDR3 length: 14 residues. Trimming took 6 bases from V and 8 from J, leaving 22 bases between them. Germline V gene lookup returns CDR1 SQVTM and CDR2 ANQGSEA. CDR3 coding DNA: TGCAGCGTCGCCACCGGGACGAAAGGAACCGAAGCTTTCTTT. It is translated as CSVATGTKGTEAFF.

This chain connects TRBV5-6 to TRBJ2-3; no reliable D call. Trimming removed 4 bases at V and 7 bases at J, with 10 bases between. Germline assignment: CDR1 SGHDT and CDR2 YYEEEE. The CDR3 is 12 residues long. In DNA form, the CDR3 reads TGTGCCAGCAGCCAGGACCGATATACGCAGTATTTT. Its protein is CASSQDRYTQYF.

A remark on this clonotype: It is likely a read error, because the conserved phenylalanine at the end of the CDR3 is missing. It is unclear where the CDR3 begins or ends on the DNA, so no DNA is shown, and the CDR3 is as TCRdb lists it. The chain recombines TRBV15 with TRBJ2-3. The germline V gene has CDR1 LNHNV and CDR2 YYDKDF (reference sequence). The CDR3 extends over 14 residues, inclusive of both ends. CDR3 in amino acids: CATSRDPGGGLLGL.

V and J are TRBV12-3 or TRBV12-4 and TRBJ2-7; TRBD1 agrees at 8 bases. J lost 2 bases, V lost 5 bases, and 5 bases had no gene match. The CDR3 runs to 14 residues. This chain's CDR3 is CASSGTGGTYEQYF. As DNA, the CDR3 is TGTGCCAGCAGTGGGACAGGTGGGACCTACGAGCAGTACTTC.

At least ten counts were recorded for this clonotype. The V gene is TRBV27, the J gene TRBJ1-2; D perhaps matches TRBD1 (5 bases). CDR1 MNHEY and CDR2 SMNVEV come from the germline V gene (reference sequence). The CDR3 extends over 16 amino acids. V lost 4 bases and J 0 bases, leaving 15 bases between the germline ends. Here the CDR3 DNA reads TGTGCCAGCAGTTCTTCAAACGACAGAGCTAACTATGGCTACACCTTC. Translating it yields CASSSSNDRANYGYTF.

In its sample, this clonotype was seen many times. V gene TRBV20-1 combines with J gene TRBJ2-4; D tentatively reads TRBD1 or TRBD2 (5 bases each). The CDR3 totals 15 residues. Germline-derived CDR1 and CDR2 are DFQATT and SNEGSKA (reference sequence). Trimming cost V 3 bases and J 6 bases, with 18 bases left between them. CDR3 coding DNA: TGCAGTGCTAGGGGACCGAGAACGGATCTAAACATTCAGTACTTC. Translating gives CSARGPRTDLNIQYF.

This clonotype occurred many times. V gene TRBV12-3 or TRBV12-4 combines with J gene TRBJ2-7, with 10 bases fitting TRBD1. This CDR3 has 15 residues. After removal of 5 bases from V and 3 bases from J, the junction contained 7 bases not matched to a gene. Written as DNA, the CDR3 is TGTGCCAGCAGTCCTCGGGACAGGGGTTTCTACGAGCAGTACTTC. Translation gives CASSPRDRGFYEQYF.